This TCR beta chain was sequenced in a study of shared clonotypes between healthy human individuals. Worth noting for this clone: What it binds is not known. Within the sample, other DNA sequences also encode this same CDR3.

General study results and limits: Clonotype sharing among donors was expected to depend on sequencing depth. Researchers sampled only blood; tissue repertoires likely differ.

All participating donors were Caucasian adults from Nashville, Tennessee. The CDR3 is 13 amino acids. Germline CDR1 and CDR2: LNHDA and SQIVND (reference sequence). The germline V and J ends were trimmed by 3 bases and 7 bases, with 10 bases remaining between them. The data were produced by immunoSEQ multiplex PCR, yet TCRdb's version contains in-frame clones alone and is incomplete. The data hold around 440,000 clones, with approximately 77% observed a single time. The sequence was collected from a woman in her 40s in good health. Some clones in this sample may be carry-over from other donors' samples. V is TRBV19 and J is TRBJ2-1; D call uncertain. The specimen was PBMCs. The CDR3 DNA is TGTGCCAGTAGTATCCGAGGTAGGAATGAGCAGTTCTTC. It encodes CASSIRGRNEQFF.